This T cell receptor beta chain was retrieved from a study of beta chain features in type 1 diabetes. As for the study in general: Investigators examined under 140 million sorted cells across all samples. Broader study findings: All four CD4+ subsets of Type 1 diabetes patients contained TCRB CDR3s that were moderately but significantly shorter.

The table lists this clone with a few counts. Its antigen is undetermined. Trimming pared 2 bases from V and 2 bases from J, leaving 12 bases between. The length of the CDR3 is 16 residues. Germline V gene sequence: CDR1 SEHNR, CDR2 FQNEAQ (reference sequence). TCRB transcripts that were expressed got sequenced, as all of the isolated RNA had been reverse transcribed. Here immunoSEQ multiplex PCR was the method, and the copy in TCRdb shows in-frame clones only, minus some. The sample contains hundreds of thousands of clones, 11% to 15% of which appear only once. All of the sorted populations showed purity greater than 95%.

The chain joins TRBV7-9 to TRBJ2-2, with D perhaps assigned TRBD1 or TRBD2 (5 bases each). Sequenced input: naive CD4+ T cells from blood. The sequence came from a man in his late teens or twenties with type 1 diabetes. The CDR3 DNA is TGTGCCAGCAGCTTAACTCCCGGGGCCAACACCGGGGAGCTGTTTTTT. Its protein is CASSLTPGANTGELFF. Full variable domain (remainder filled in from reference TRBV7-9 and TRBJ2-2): DTGVSQNPRHKITKRGQNVTFRCDPISEHNRLYWYRQTLGQGPEFLTYFQNEAQLEKSRLLSDRFSAERPKGSFSTLEIQRTEQGDSAMYLCASSLTPGANTGELFFGEGSRLTVL.